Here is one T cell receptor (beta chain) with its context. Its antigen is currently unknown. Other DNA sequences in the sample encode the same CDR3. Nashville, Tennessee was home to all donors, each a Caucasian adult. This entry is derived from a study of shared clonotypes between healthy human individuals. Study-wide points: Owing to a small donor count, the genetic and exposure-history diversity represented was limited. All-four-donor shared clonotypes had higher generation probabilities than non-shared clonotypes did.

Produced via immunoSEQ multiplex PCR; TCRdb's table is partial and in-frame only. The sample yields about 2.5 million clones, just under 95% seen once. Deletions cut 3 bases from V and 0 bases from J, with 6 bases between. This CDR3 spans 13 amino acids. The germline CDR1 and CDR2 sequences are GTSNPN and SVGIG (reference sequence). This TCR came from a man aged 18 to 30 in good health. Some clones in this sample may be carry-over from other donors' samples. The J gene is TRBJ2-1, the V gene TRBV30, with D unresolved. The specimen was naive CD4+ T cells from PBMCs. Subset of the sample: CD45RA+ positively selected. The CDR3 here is CAWSASSYNEQFF. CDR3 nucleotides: TGTGCCTGGAGCGCTAGCTCCTACAATGAGCAGTTCTTC. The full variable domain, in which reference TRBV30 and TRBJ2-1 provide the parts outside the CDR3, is SQTIHQWPATLVQPVGSPLSLECTVEGTSNPNLYWYRQAAGRGLQLLFYSVGIGQISSEVPQNLSASRPQDRQFILSSKKLLLSDSGFYLCAWSASSYNEQFFGPGTRLTVL.